The 7 T cell receptor beta chains below were found in one sample sequenced in a study of T cells expressing NK-cell markers. TCRdb re-called the 5' RACE reads; one entry per CDR3 protein, DNA not given. The sample has 500,000 to 700,000 distinct CDR3 sequences. The source material was blood T cells: a sorted CD56 or NKG2C T cell subset, CD4+ or CD8+ T cells, or bulk PBMC T cells (not recorded which). The receptors derive from a man aged 18-30 years in good health.

The CDR3 reads CSVLQGGIPDTQYF. This chain connects TRBV29-1 to TRBJ2-3; TCRdb lists TRBD1, though no DNA is available to test this call. The CDR3 is made up of 14 amino acids. Germline-derived CDR1 and CDR2 are SQVTM and ANQGSEA.

The J gene is TRBJ2-7, the V gene TRBV15. The CDR3 totals 13 residues. The V gene's germline CDR1 is LNHNV and CDR2 YYDKDF (reference sequence). CDR3 loop: CATSLRSFYEQYF.

The chain carries TRBV20-1 and TRBJ1-5. The CDR3 has 16 amino acids. CDR1 is DFQATT, CDR2 SNEGSKA, per germline (reference sequence). CDR3 loop: CSARNPLDTPNQPQHF.

The gene calls are TRBV4-3 and TRBJ1-2; lacking DNA, the TRBD1 call made by TCRdb goes unchecked. The CDR3 is made up of 17 amino acids. CDR1 is LGHNA and CDR2 is YSLEER in the germline V gene. The CDR3 sequence is CASSQDLPGQGAYGYTF.

This rearrangement joins TRBV5-1 to TRBJ2-7; TCRdb picks TRBD1, but there is no DNA to check that call. The CDR3 totals 13 residues. The V gene's germline CDR1 is SGHRS and CDR2 YFSETQ. This CDR3 reads CASSWETGYEQYF.

The chain employs TRBV12-3 or TRBV12-4 and TRBJ2-1. The CDR3 is 12 amino acids. The CDR3 is CASKPFLDEQFF.

V is TRBV5-1 and J is TRBJ1-2; TCRdb indicates TRBD1, and absent DNA this call remains unverified. Per germline, CDR1 SGHRS and CDR2 YFSETQ. The CDR3 totals 15 residues. The CDR3 spells CASSSSGSNLGSYTF. The whole variable domain, remainder taken from reference TRBV5-1 and TRBJ1-2, is KAGVTQTPRYLIKTRGQQVTLSCSPISGHRSVSWYQQTPGQGLQFLFEYFSETQRNKGNFPGRFSGRQFSNSRSEMNVSTLELGDSALYLCASSSSGSNLGSYTFGSGTRLTVV.